A single sample gave rise to the 21 T cell receptor beta chains below, sequenced in a study of cytomegalovirus exposure and HLA in healthy donors. A multiplex PCR was run with 60 Vbeta primers and 13 Jbeta primers. Using immunoSEQ multiplex PCR, the repertoire was profiled, and TCRdb retains in-frame clones only, with some absent. Counted here are 100,000 to 150,000 clones, about 81% occurring once; the ten biggest clones make up approximately 5.6%. Sequences were obtained from PBMCs. The receptors come from a woman in her 40s in good health and CMV-seropositive.

The rearrangement joins TRBV5-1 to TRBJ1-1, with 8 bases aligning to TRBD1. The germline gives CDR1 SGHRS, CDR2 YFSETQ. This CDR3 region has 15 residues. J was trimmed by 5 bases and V by 3 bases; bases with no gene match: 9. The CDR3 nucleotides read TGCGCCAGCAGCTCCAGTTCATGGGACAGGACTGAAGCTTTCTTT. Amino acids: CASSSSSWDRTEAFF.

The count of this clone is one. The chain recombines TRBV30 with TRBJ1-3; D possibly corresponds to TRBD1 (5 bases). V lost 4 bases to trimming and J lost 6 bases, with 13 bases between them. Germline V CDR1 and CDR2: GTSNPN, SVGIG (reference sequence). CDR3 length equals 13 residues. In DNA, the CDR3 is TGTGCCTGGAAACGCATCAGGGTAAACACCATATATTTT. Translation: CAWKRIRVNTIYF. The full variable domain, its missing parts supplied by reference TRBV30 and TRBJ1-3, is SQTIHQWPATLVQPVGSPLSLECTVEGTSNPNLYWYRQAAGRGLQLLFYSVGIGQISSEVPQNLSASRPQDRQFILSSKKLLLSDSGFYLCAWKRIRVNTIYFGEGSWLTVV.

V usage is TRBV19 and J usage is TRBJ1-1, with TRBD1 matching 9 bases. The length of the CDR3 is 14 residues. V was clipped by 3 bases and J by 2 bases; unmatched bases: 1. Germline CDR1 is LNHDA and CDR2 is SQIVND (reference sequence). In DNA, the CDR3 is TGTGCCAGTAGTATGGGACAGGGTAACACTGAAGCTTTCTTT. Protein: CASSMGQGNTEAFF.

The V call is TRBV6-1, the J call TRBJ2-3; D unresolved. The V end lost 7 bases, the J end lost 2 bases, and 13 bases lay between the germline ends. From germline, CDR1 is MNHNS and CDR2 SASEGT. CDR3 size: 14 residues. In DNA form, the CDR3 reads TGTGCCAGCACCATAGCCTCATCCACAGATACGCAGTATTTT. Residues: CASTIASSTDTQYF.

This clone has just a few counts. The chain couples TRBV5-4 to TRBJ2-5, with TRBD2 identical over 11 bases. CDR3 length: 15 amino acids. Germline CDR1 and CDR2: SGHNT and YYREEE (reference sequence). V trimming: 5 bases; J trimming: 2 bases; junction bases outside the gene matches: 5. The CDR3 sequence: CASSRGLADQETQYF. The CDR3 nucleotides are TGTGCCAGCAGTCGGGGACTAGCGGATCAAGAGACCCAGTACTTC.

The V gene is TRBV5-5, the J gene TRBJ1-4; TRBD1 matches at 7 bases. V shed 3 bases and J 0 bases; nucleotides not matched to a gene: 2. The CDR3 spans 15 residues. Germline lookup yields CDR1 SGHKS and CDR2 YYEKEE (reference sequence). CDR3 DNA sequence: TGTGCCAGCAGCTCACAGGGGACAACTAATGAAAAACTGTTTTTT. The encoded protein is CASSSQGTTNEKLFF.

The V and J genes are TRBV9 and TRBJ2-5, with TRBD1 identical over 8 bases. The CDR3 has 14 amino acids. Germline CDR1 SGDLS, CDR2 YYNGEE. V lost 3 bases and J lost 5; bases outside the gene matches: 6. The CDR3 protein is CASSGGYRGETQYF. Written as DNA, the CDR3 is TGTGCCAGCAGCGGGGGATACAGGGGGGAGACCCAGTACTTC.

V and J are TRBV25-1 and TRBJ2-5, with D tentatively TRBD1 (6 bases). Germline CDR1 and CDR2: MGHDK and SYGVNS. The ends were cut back, 4 bases at V and 5 bases at J, with 14 bases in the middle. The CDR3 runs 14 residues. Written as DNA, the CDR3 is TGTGCCAGCAGTGTCAGGGGAAGAGGCGAGACCCAGTACTTC. This encodes CASSVRGRGETQYF.

As to this clone: This sample also contains other DNA sequences that code for the same CDR3. The chain employs TRBV6-1 and TRBJ1-5; D ambiguous. This CDR3 region has 16 residues. Germline lookup yields CDR1 MNHNS and CDR2 SASEGT. Between the trimmed V and J ends, which lost 2 bases and 0 bases, there was a span of 11 bases. CDR3 loop: CASSERPGYSNQPQHF. CDR3 sequence (DNA): TGTGCCAGCAGTGAAAGGCCAGGATATAGCAATCAGCCCCAGCATTTT.

This rearrangement joins TRBV27 to TRBJ1-5; the D is unclear. The CDR3 is 14 amino acids. Germline lookup yields CDR1 MNHEY and CDR2 SMNVEV (reference sequence). Trimming cost V 2 bases and J 6 bases, with 11 bases left between them. CDR3: CASSLNSSAQPQHF. The DNA of the CDR3 is TGTGCCAGCAGTTTAAACAGTTCGGCTCAGCCCCAGCATTTT.

This chain connects TRBV7-9 to TRBJ1-1, with D hard to call. Trimming shortened V by 3 bases and J by 10 bases, and 12 bases separated the two germline ends. Germline V gene data show CDR1 as SEHNR and CDR2 as FQNEAQ (reference sequence). The CDR3 covers 12 residues. The CDR3, as DNA: TGTGCCAGCAGCTTCACAACAGAGCCAGCTTTCTTT. This gives the protein CASSFTTEPAFF.

The chain joins TRBV7-8 to TRBJ2-3; 7 bases align to TRBD2. The CDR3 has 19 residues. The junction had 14 bases not matched to a gene; V was cut back by 1 base and J by 1 base. CDR1 is SGHVS, CDR2 FQNEAQ, per germline. The CDR3 sequence is CASSLGHLKAGKGTDTQYF. CDR3 coding DNA: TGTGCCAGCAGCTTAGGACATCTAAAAGCGGGGAAAGGCACAGATACGCAGTATTTT. The variable domain in full, completed from reference TRBV7-8 and TRBJ2-3, reads GAGVSQSPRYKVAKRGQDVALRCDPISGHVSLFWYQQALGQGPEFLTYFQNEAQLDKSGLPSDRFFAERPEGSVSTLKIQRTQQEDSAVYLCASSLGHLKAGKGTDTQYFGPGTRLTVL.

This chain links TRBV29-1 with TRBJ1-3; D possibly corresponds to TRBD1 (5 bases). The germline gives CDR1 SQVTM, CDR2 ANQGSEA. Trimming left V 4 bases short and J 4 bases short, with 14 bases between. This CDR3 has 14 amino acids. The DNA for the CDR3 is TGCAGCGTTGTGGCGGCAGGGATCGGAAACACCATATATTTT. It codes for CSVVAAGIGNTIYF.

The chain uses TRBV28 and TRBJ1-3, with 7 bases identical to TRBD1. This CDR3 spans 16 amino acids. The V segment lost 7 bases and the J segment 2 bases; nucleotides outside the gene matches: 11. CDR1 MDHEN and CDR2 SYDVKM come from the germline V gene. This CDR3 is CASNRAGGTAGNTIYF. The CDR3 nucleotides are TGTGCCAGCAATCGGGCAGGGGGTACAGCTGGAAACACCATATATTTT.

The chain is built from TRBV11-2 and TRBJ2-7; tentative D call: TRBD2 (5 bases). CDR1 is SGHAT, CDR2 FQNNGV, per germline. The ends were cut back, 4 bases at V and 9 bases at J, with 16 bases in the middle. The length of the CDR3 is 13 residues. The CDR3 sequence is CASSYGKKGAQYF. In nucleotides, the CDR3 is TGTGCCAGCAGCTACGGGAAAAAAGGCGCGCAGTACTTC.

The rearrangement uses TRBV2 and TRBJ1-1; a weak D match, TRBD1 (6 bases). Germline V gene lookup returns CDR1 SNHLY and CDR2 FYNNEI. CDR3 length: 17 amino acids. V lost 7 bases to trimming and J lost 5 bases, with 26 bases between them. This CDR3 reads CASIGNRNRAGETEAFF. CDR3 in DNA: TGTGCCAGCATAGGGAACCGGAACAGGGCGGGCGAGACTGAAGCTTTCTTT.

This clone was counted a single time. This sequence joins TRBV12-5 and TRBJ1-5; no clear D. Trimming removed 6 bases at V and 6 bases at J, with 18 bases between. The germline V gene has CDR1 LGHNT and CDR2 FRNRAP. The CDR3 extends over 15 amino acids. This CDR3 is CASGPHGQRGQPQHF. CDR3 sequence (DNA): TGTGCTAGTGGACCCCATGGGCAGCGGGGTCAGCCCCAGCATTTT.

The chain links TRBV11-3 to TRBJ2-1, with TRBD2 identical over 8 bases. CDR3 length: 16 residues. Germline trimming cut 5 bases from V and 9 bases from J; bases unmatched to any gene: 15. The germline V gene has CDR1 SGHNT and CDR2 YENEEA. The DNA for the CDR3 is TGTGCCAGCAGCCCAAAAGGGACTAGTCCCTCAGGTGAGCAGTTCTTC. Translated: CASSPKGTSPSGEQFF.

The J gene is TRBJ1-4, the V gene TRBV20-1; no clear D. Trimming pared 5 bases from V and 5 bases from J, leaving 6 bases between. The CDR3 contains 11 residues. Germline CDR1 is DFQATT and CDR2 is SNEGSKA (reference sequence). CDR3 sequence (DNA): TGCAGTGCTCGACTGAATGAAAAACTGTTTTTT. Translated, it gives CSARLNEKLFF.

This CDR3 reads CASSEPGTVYGYTF. As DNA, the CDR3 is TGTGCCAGCAGTGAACCCGGGACAGTCTATGGCTACACCTTC. The chain combines TRBV25-1 with TRBJ1-2; 7 bases agree with TRBD1. CDR3 length equals 14 residues. The ends lost 2 bases at V and 4 bases at J; junction bases unmatched: 4. Germline V gives CDR1 MGHDK, CDR2 SYGVNS.

This clone was observed a handful of times. This chain links TRBV2 with TRBJ1-1; 10 positions agree with TRBD1. Germline V CDR1 and CDR2: SNHLY, FYNNEI. J gave up 3 bases and V 8 bases, and 6 bases lay outside the gene matches. The CDR3 is 14 amino acids. The CDR3 DNA is TGTGCCAGCGTTGGGACAGGGGTCGACACTGAAGCTTTCTTT. Translating gives CASVGTGVDTEAFF.